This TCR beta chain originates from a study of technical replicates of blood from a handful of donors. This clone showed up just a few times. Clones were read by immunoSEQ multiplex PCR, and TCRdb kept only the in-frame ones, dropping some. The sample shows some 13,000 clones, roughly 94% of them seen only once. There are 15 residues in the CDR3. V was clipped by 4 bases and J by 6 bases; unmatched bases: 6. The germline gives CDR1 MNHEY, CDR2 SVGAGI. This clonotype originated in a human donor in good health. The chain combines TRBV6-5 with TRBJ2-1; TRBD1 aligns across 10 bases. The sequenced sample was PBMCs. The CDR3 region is CASSSRQGASNEQFF. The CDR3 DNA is TGTGCCAGCAGTTCAAGACAGGGGGCTTCCAATGAGCAGTTCTTC.